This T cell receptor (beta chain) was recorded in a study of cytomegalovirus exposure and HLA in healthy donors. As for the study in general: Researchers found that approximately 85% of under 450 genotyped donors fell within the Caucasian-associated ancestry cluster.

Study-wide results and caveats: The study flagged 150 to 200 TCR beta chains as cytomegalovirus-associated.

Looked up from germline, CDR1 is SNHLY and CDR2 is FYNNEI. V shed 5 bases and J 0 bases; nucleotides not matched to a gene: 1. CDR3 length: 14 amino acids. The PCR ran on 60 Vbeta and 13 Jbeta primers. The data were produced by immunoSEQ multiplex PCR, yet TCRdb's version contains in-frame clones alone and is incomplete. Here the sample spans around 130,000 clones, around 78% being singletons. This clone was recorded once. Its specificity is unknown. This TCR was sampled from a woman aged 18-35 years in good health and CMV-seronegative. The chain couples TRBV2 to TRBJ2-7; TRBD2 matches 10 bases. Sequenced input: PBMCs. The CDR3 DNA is TGTGCCAGCAGTCTAGCGGGGGCCTCCTACGAGCAGTACTTC. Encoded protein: CASSLAGASYEQYF.